Listed here are 10 T cell receptor beta chains from one sample, sequenced in a study of beta chain features in type 1 diabetes. What was sequenced were expressed TCRB transcripts, since all of the isolated RNA had been reverse transcribed. The data were produced by immunoSEQ multiplex PCR, yet TCRdb's version contains in-frame clones alone and is incomplete. This table holds under 800,000 clones, 15% to 17% found once. Sequenced sample: naive CD4+ T cells from blood. These receptors came from a young man in good health.

Only a few counts were recorded for this clone. The sample has other DNA sequences that encode this CDR3 too. The chain has TRBV20-1 and TRBJ2-1, with TRBD2 as a possible D gene (5 bases). The V gene lost 6 bases and the J gene lost 5 bases, with 8 bases spanning the gap. Germline CDR1 reads DFQATT; CDR2 reads SNEGSKA (reference sequence). The CDR3 loop spans 11 amino acids. CDR3 amino acids: CSARGDNEQFF. DNA for the CDR3: TGCAGTGCCCGGGGTGACAATGAGCAGTTCTTC.

This clone has only a few counts. V and J are TRBV14 and TRBJ2-1; 14 nucleotides agree with TRBD2. The germline V gene encodes CDR1 SGHDN and CDR2 FVKESK. The CDR3 spans 16 residues. Trimming cost V 2 bases and J 10 bases; bases outside gene matches: 7. CDR3 sequence: CASSQRVGLAGVEQFF. The CDR3 bases are TGTGCCAGCAGCCAAAGGGTGGGACTAGCGGGAGTGGAGCAGTTCTTC.

V and J are TRBV15 and TRBJ2-3; a possible D gene is TRBD2 (6 bases). The germline V gene encodes CDR1 LNHNV and CDR2 YYDKDF (reference sequence). The CDR3 is 14 residues long. Trimming stripped 7 bases from V and 5 bases from J, with 16 bases between. The chain's CDR3 is CATILGGAVDTQYF. The CDR3, as DNA: TGTGCCACCATCTTAGGAGGGGCCGTAGATACGCAGTATTTT.

The chain is built from TRBV5-1 and TRBJ2-4; 8 bases agree with TRBD2. Unmatched junction bases numbered 7, after V lost 4 bases and J lost 1 base. The germline gives CDR1 SGHRS, CDR2 YFSETQ. This CDR3 is built from 16 residues. CDR3 region: CASSREGAIAKNIQYF. CDR3 sequence (DNA): TGCGCCAGCAGCCGGGAGGGCGCGATTGCCAAAAACATTCAGTACTTC.

There are a few counts of this clone. The chain couples TRBV15 to TRBJ2-7; D gene uncertain. V lost 0 bases and J 6 bases, leaving 12 bases between the germline ends. The CDR3 extends over 14 amino acids. Germline CDR1 and CDR2: LNHNV and YYDKDF (reference sequence). CDR3 in amino acids: CATSRDPTSREQYF. In nucleotides, the CDR3 is TGTGCCACCAGCAGAGACCCGACGAGCCGCGAGCAGTACTTC.

The genes are TRBV6-6 and TRBJ1-1; 10 bases align to TRBD1. J gave up 6 bases and V 5 bases, and 9 bases lay outside the gene matches. The CDR3 extends over 15 amino acids. Germline V lookup: CDR1 MNHNY, CDR2 SVGAGI (reference sequence). This CDR3 reads CASSQPGQGFAEAFF. The CDR3 nucleotides read TGTGCCAGCAGTCAACCGGGACAGGGGTTCGCTGAAGCTTTCTTT.

V usage is TRBV7-9 and J usage is TRBJ1-5; no firm D call. Trimming took off 5 bases at V and 1 base at J, with 12 bases between the two ends. The CDR3 length is 15 residues. The germline CDR1 and CDR2 sequences are SEHNR and FQNEAQ (reference sequence). CDR3 amino acids: CASSPASESNQPQHF. For the CDR3, the DNA is TGTGCCAGCAGCCCCGCCTCGGAGAGCAATCAGCCCCAGCATTTT. Filled out from reference TRBV7-9 and TRBJ1-5, the complete variable domain reads DTGVSQNPRHKITKRGQNVTFRCDPISEHNRLYWYRQTLGQGPEFLTYFQNEAQLEKSRLLSDRFSAERPKGSFSTLEIQRTEQGDSAMYLCASSPASESNQPQHFGDGTRLSIL.

This clone was found a few times. The V call is TRBV9, the J call TRBJ1-2; 8 bases agree with TRBD1. V shed 3 bases and J 0 bases; nucleotides not matched to a gene: 7. Germline V CDR1 and CDR2: SGDLS, YYNGEE. The CDR3 covers 16 residues. DNA of the CDR3: TGTGCCAGCAGCGAACAGGGGGGGAGAGCTAACTATGGCTACACCTTC. Residues: CASSEQGGRANYGYTF.

The sample holds one count of this clone. The chain couples TRBV10-3 to TRBJ2-5; TRBD1 matches at 11 bases. There are 18 residues in the CDR3. Germline CDR1 and CDR2: ENHRY and SYGVKD. Germline trimming cut 2 bases from V and 1 base from J; bases unmatched to any gene: 9. The DNA of the CDR3 is TGTGCCATCAGTGAGAGGCACGGGGACAGGGGGATCCAAGAGACCCAGTACTTC. Its protein is CAISERHGDRGIQETQYF.

The chain couples TRBV7-3 to TRBJ2-7, with D possibly TRBD1 on 5 matching bases. Between the trimmed V and J ends, which lost 2 bases and 0 bases, there was a span of 11 bases. The CDR3 spans 15 residues. Per germline, CDR1 SGHTA and CDR2 FQGTGA. CDR3 in DNA: TGTGCCAGCAGCTTACGGCCAGGGCCCTCCTACGAGCAGTACTTC. Amino acids: CASSLRPGPSYEQYF.